This is a list of T cell receptor beta chains from one sample in a study of T cells after yellow fever vaccination. TCRdb passed the 5' RACE reads through MiXCR, listing each CDR3 protein once. Of 100,000 to 150,000 distinct CDR3 sequences listed, approximately 14% were seen once; the top ten hold 40% to 45%. This specimen consisted of CD8+ T cells sorted from PBMCs, obtained 5 days after the yellow fever booster vaccination. The receptors originated from a man younger than 35 who received the YFV17D yellow fever vaccine. The CDR3 runs from the conserved cysteine through the conserved F or W. A D gene is named only where the DNA matches it firmly. Not every row has a clone size; where given, it reads once, few, many or a size class.

size	V	J	D	DNA	CDR3
NA	TRBV7-3	TRBJ2-3	TRBD2	TGTGCCAGCAGCTTGACGAGCGGGGGGCCGGGCTCCAATACGCAGTATTTT	CASSLTSGGPGSNTQYF
few	TRBV7-3	TRBJ2-7	NA	TGTGCCAGCAGCCCTTACCCCGGGACCTACGAGCAGTACTTC	CASSPYPGTYEQYF
few	TRBV6-5	TRBJ1-6	NA	TGTGCCAGCAGTGTGCTGGGGGGGAACTCACCCCTCCACTTT	CASSVLGGNSPLHF
many	TRBV6-5	TRBJ1-2	NA	TGTGCCAGCAGTTACTCGGGACCGATAGGGTCAGGCTACACCTTC	CASSYSGPIGSGYTF
few	TRBV4-1	TRBJ1-1	NA	TGCGCCAGCAGCCAAGGGCAGGGGAGGGGGAACACTGAAGCTTTCTTT	CASSQGQGRGNTEAFF
few	TRBV5-1	TRBJ2-1	NA	TGCGCCAGCACCTGGAGCGACCTGGGGAACAATGAGCAGTTCTTC	CASTWSDLGNNEQFF
NA	TRBV12-3/TRBV12-4	TRBJ1-5	NA	TGTGCCAGCAGTTTAGCGCCTCCGGGATCCAATCAGCCCCAGCATTTT	CASSLAPPGSNQPQHF
NA	TRBV6-2/TRBV6-3	TRBJ1-5	NA	TGTGCCAGCAGCCCGAGGGTTAGCAATCAGCCCCAGCATTTT	CASSPRVSNQPQHF
few	TRBV7-2	TRBJ2-3	TRBD2	TGTGCCAGCAGCTGGGGACTAGCGGGGGGCTCAGATACGCAGTATTTT	CASSWGLAGGSDTQYF
NA	TRBV12-3/TRBV12-4	TRBJ1-5	TRBD1	TGTGCCAGCAGCTCGACAGGGTATAGCAATCAGCCCCAGCATTTT	CASSSTGYSNQPQHF